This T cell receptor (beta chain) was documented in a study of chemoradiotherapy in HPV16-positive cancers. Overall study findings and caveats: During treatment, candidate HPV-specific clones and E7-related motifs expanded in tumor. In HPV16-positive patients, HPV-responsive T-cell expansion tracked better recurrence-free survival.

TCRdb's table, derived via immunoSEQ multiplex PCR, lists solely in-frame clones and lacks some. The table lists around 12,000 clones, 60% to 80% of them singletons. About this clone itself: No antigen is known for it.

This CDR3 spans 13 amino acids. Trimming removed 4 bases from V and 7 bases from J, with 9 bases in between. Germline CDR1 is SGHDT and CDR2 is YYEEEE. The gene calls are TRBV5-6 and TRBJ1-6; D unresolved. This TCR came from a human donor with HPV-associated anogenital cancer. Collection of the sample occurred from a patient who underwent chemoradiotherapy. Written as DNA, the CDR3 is TGTGCCAGCAGCCGGACGGTGAATTCACCCCTCCACTTT. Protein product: CASSRTVNSPLHF.